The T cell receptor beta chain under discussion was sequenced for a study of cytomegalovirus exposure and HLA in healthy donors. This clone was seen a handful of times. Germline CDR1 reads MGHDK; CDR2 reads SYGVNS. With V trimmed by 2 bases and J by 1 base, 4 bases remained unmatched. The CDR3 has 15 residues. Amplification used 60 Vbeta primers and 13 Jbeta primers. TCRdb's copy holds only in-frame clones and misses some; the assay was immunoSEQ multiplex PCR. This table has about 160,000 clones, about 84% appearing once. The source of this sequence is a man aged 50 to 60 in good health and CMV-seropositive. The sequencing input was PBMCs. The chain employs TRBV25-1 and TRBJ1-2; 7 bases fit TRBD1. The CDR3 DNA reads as TGTGCCAGCAGTGAAGGGACAGCGATTAACTATGGCTACACCTTC. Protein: CASSEGTAINYGYTF.